The rows below give T cell receptor beta chains drawn from one sample of a study of cytomegalovirus exposure and HLA in healthy donors. The data were produced by immunoSEQ multiplex PCR, yet TCRdb's version contains in-frame clones alone and is incomplete. The sample shows 100,000 to 130,000 clones, approximately 94% of them seen only once. Sequencing used PBMCs. The origin of the receptors is a woman between 18 and 29 years old in good health and CMV-seronegative. CDR3s include the opening cysteine and the closing phenylalanine or tryptophan. The order of the fields is J gene, clone size, D gene, V gene, CDR3 protein, CDR3 DNA. D genes are given only for firm matches. Clone size appears in some rows only: once, few, many, or a class for an expanded clone.

TRBJ1-6,-,-,TRBV7-8,CASSYRDSPLHF,TGTGCCAGCAGCTACAGAGATTCACCCCTCCACTTT
TRBJ1-1,-,-,TRBV6-1,CASRERGSNTEAFF,TGTGCCAGCAGGGAAAGGGGCAGTAACACTGAAGCTTTCTTT
TRBJ1-2,-,TRBD1,TRBV5-6,CASSLRQGWGDGYTF,TGTGCCAGCAGCCTCCGACAGGGATGGGGTGATGGCTACACCTTC
TRBJ1-1,once,-,TRBV7-2,CASSLARRIEAFF,TGTGCCAGCAGCTTAGCGAGGAGAATAGAAGCTTTCTTT
TRBJ2-5,-,-,TRBV4-2,CASSQVVTYKETQYF,TGTGCCAGCAGCCAAGTCGTGACTTATAAAGAGACCCAGTACTTC
TRBJ1-1,once,TRBD1,TRBV28,CASSLITGGTEAFF,TGTGCCAGCAGTTTGATAACAGGGGGCACTGAAGCTTTCTTT
TRBJ1-6,-,TRBD1,TRBV5-1,CASSATTGGASPLHF,TGCGCCAGCAGCGCAACGACAGGGGGCGCTTCACCCCTCCACTTT
TRBJ2-5,-,TRBD2,TRBV7-8,CASSLAPGLAGGRETQYF,TGTGCCAGCAGCTTAGCCCCGGGACTAGCGGGGGGGCGGGAGACCCAGTACTTC
TRBJ2-5,-,-,TRBV5-1,CASSLGLAQETQYF,TGCGCCAGCAGCTTGGGACTTGCCCAAGAGACCCAGTACTTC
TRBJ1-6,-,-,TRBV7-8,CASSLAVGLYNSPLHF,TGTGCCAGCAGCTTAGCGGTGGGGCTTTATAATTCACCCCTCCACTTT
TRBJ2-1,once,-,TRBV5-6,CASSLRLGAFDNEQFF,TGTGCCAGCAGCCTGAGGCTGGGGGCCTTTGACAATGAGCAGTTCTTC
TRBJ2-1,-,TRBD2,TRBV5-1,CASSPVAGDTYNEQFF,TGCGCCAGCAGCCCCGTAGCGGGGGATACCTACAATGAGCAGTTCTTC
TRBJ2-7,-,TRBD1,TRBV5-5,CASSLGQGPYEQYF,TGTGCCAGCAGCTTGGGACAGGGGCCTTACGAGCAGTACTTC
TRBJ1-3,-,TRBD1,TRBV6-5,CASSQQTGAGNTIYF,TGTGCCAGCAGCCAACAGACAGGGGCTGGAAACACCATATATTTT
TRBJ2-2,-,TRBD1,TRBV28,CASSFHRGSSSRIPHAGELFF,TGTGCCAGCAGTTTTCACAGGGGGTCAAGCTCCCGTATTCCGCATGCCGGGGAGCTGTTTTTT
TRBJ2-5,-,TRBD2,TRBV30,CAWSVLAGSPRETQYF,TGTGCCTGGAGTGTACTAGCGGGGAGCCCGCGTGAGACCCAGTACTTC
TRBJ2-6,-,TRBD1,TRBV18,CASSPWTGGRGAGANVLTF,TGTGCCAGCTCACCGTGGACAGGGGGCCGGGGTGCTGGGGCCAACGTCCTGACTTTC
TRBJ2-1,-,-,TRBV2,CASSEGGPVYNEQFF,TGTGCCAGCAGTGAAGGTGGGCCGGTCTACAATGAGCAGTTCTTC
TRBJ1-3,few,-,TRBV5-1,CASSPTLSGASSGNTIYF,TGCGCCAGCAGCCCTACATTATCAGGGGCCAGCTCTGGAAACACCATATATTTT
TRBJ2-3,-,TRBD2,TRBV28,CASSSWTSGTDTQYF,TGTGCCAGCAGTTCCTGGACTAGTGGCACAGATACGCAGTATTTT
TRBJ2-3,-,-,TRBV29-1,CSVEDPSSTDTQYF,TGCAGCGTTGAAGATCCAAGCAGCACAGATACGCAGTATTTT
TRBJ2-7,-,-,TRBV4-3,CASSQETEIVYEQYF,TGCGCCAGCAGCCAAGAGACAGAGATTGTATACGAGCAGTACTTC
TRBJ1-5,-,-,TRBV28,CASSWEGNQPQHF,TGTGCCAGCAGTTGGGAGGGAAATCAGCCCCAGCATTTT
TRBJ1-5,-,-,TRBV5-6,CASSLRAGVSNQPQHF,TGTGCCAGCAGCTTGAGGGCAGGGGTGAGCAATCAGCCCCAGCATTTT
TRBJ1-1,once,TRBD1,TRBV19,CASSRGTGDGHSTEAFF,TGTGCCAGTAGTAGGGGGACAGGGGACGGCCATTCGACTGAAGCTTTCTTT
TRBJ2-7,-,-,TRBV19,CASSMEGYEQYF,TGTGCCAGTAGTATGGAGGGCTACGAGCAGTACTTC
TRBJ2-7,-,-,TRBV6-1,CASSAGDAGTGAKYEQYF,TGTGCCAGCAGTGCAGGGGACGCCGGTACCGGGGCTAAATACGAGCAGTACTTC
TRBJ2-4,-,TRBD1,TRBV23-1,CATPVGQARGMGIILAKNIQYF,TGCGCCACCCCCGTGGGACAGGCAAGGGGGATGGGGATTATTTTAGCCAAAAACATTCAGTACTTC
TRBJ2-3,once,TRBD2,TRBV29-1,CSAWAGGRADTQYF,TGCAGCGCATGGGCGGGGGGGCGGGCAGATACGCAGTATTTT
TRBJ2-5,-,TRBD2,TRBV5-4,CASSLLAVETQYF,TGTGCCAGCAGCTTGCTAGCGGTAGAGACCCAGTACTTC
TRBJ1-5,-,-,TRBV10-3,CAISEDSYSNQPQHF,TGTGCCATCAGTGAGGACAGTTATAGCAATCAGCCCCAGCATTTT